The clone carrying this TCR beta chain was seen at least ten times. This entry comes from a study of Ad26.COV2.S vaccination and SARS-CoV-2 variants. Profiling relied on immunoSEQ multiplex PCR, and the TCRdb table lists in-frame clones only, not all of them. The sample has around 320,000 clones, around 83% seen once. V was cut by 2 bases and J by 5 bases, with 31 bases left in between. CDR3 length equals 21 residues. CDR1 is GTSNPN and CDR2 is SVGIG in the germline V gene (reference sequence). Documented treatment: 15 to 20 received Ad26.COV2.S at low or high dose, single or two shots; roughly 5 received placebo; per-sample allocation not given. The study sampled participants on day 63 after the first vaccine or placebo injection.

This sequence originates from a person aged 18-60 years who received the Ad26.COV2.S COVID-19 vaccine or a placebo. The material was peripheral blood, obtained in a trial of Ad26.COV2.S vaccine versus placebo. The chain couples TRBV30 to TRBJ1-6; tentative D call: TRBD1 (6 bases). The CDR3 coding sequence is TGTGCCTGGAGTCCATCGTGGTCGTCCTTCTCAGGGGTTAGAGATAATTCACCCCTCCACTTT. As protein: CAWSPSWSSFSGVRDNSPLHF.